The source of this T cell receptor (beta chain) is a study of Graves' ophthalmopathy and Graves' hyperthyroidism. Amplification of the TCR beta CDR3 regions used RNA transcripts (as template). RT-PCR was first run with HTBI primers, then multiplex PCR in a second round. One entry per CDR3 protein results from TCRdb running MiXCR on the multiplex PCR reads. The sample has fewer than 650,000 distinct CDR3 sequences, 22% seen once. Isolation of PBMCs was performed using over 8.5 ml of fresh peripheral blood. This CDR3 is built from 14 residues. Germline CDR1 reads SGHRS; CDR2 reads YFSETQ. J gave up 7 bases and V 4 bases, and 9 bases lay outside the gene matches. This clonotype showed up many times.

The receptor was isolated from a woman younger than 35 with stable Graves' hyperthyroidism. Some clones in this sample may be carry-over from other donors' samples. The chain couples TRBV5-1 to TRBJ2-7, with 9 bases fitting TRBD1. The sequenced sample was peripheral blood. CDR3 sequence: CASSTRTGDGEQYF. The CDR3 DNA reads as TGCGCCAGCAGCACCCGGACAGGGGATGGAGAGCAGTACTTC.